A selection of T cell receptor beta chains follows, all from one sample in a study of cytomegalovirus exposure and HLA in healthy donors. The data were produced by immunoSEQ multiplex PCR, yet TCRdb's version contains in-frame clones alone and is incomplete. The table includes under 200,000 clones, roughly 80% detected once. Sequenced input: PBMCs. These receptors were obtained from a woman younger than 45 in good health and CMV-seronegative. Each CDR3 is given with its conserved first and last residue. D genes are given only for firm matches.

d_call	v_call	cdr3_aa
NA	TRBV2	CASSNRGGDTEAFF
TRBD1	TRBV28	CASSSQGAYNYGYTF
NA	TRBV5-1	CASSLVAAYNEQFF
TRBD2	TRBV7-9	CASSFPGGETQYF
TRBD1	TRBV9	CASSGTGGENTGELFF
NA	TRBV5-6	CASSLGPKNIQYF
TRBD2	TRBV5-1	CASSSYPGLVGETQYF
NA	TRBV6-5	CASSYSIGGEKLFF
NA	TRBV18	CASLGGGSPTEAFF
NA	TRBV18	CASSPWTAYEQYF
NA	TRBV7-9	CASSVPGSGNTIYF
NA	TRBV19	CASSMAWTEAFF
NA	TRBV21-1	CASSKAPTGGKDGNQPQHF
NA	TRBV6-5	CASSLTRLSYGYTF
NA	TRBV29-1	CSVGTALNTEAFF
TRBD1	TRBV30	CAWSTGTGGLQPQHF
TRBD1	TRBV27	CASSLKGAQPQHF
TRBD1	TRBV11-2	CASSLYPRGGEWAEAFF
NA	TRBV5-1	CASSLGEGVAFF
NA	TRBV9	CASSVLGTSEETQYF
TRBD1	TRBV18	CASSPGTVVQPQHF
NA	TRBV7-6	CASSAGTHTGELFF
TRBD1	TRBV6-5	CASSYEGRGKAPLHF
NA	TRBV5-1	CASSLASMNTEAFF
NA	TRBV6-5	CASSYSNLVYPYEQYF
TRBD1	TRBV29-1	CSVPGGEALGETQYF
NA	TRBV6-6	CASSYIDEQFF
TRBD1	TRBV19	CASSIGTGTVYNEQFF
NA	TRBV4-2	CASRTAAPFHALGNTEAFF
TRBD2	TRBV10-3	CATHSGGPYNEQFF
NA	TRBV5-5	CASSLESGRSYEQYF
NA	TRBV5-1	CASSLQETRYNEQFF
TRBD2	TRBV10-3	CAIRMAGGPTGELFF
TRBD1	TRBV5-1	CASSLAPGQGYEQYF
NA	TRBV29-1	CSVEGGTAYGYTF
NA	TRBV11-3	CASSYARGGSPTEAFF
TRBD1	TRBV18	CASSPDRGQTEAFF
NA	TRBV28	CASRRDTGWYQPQHF
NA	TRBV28	CAGHKVAEDYEQYF
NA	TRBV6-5	CASRLQGRNQPQHF
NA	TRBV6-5	CASSRAGDNYGYTF
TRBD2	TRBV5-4	CASSLRTSGDTQYF
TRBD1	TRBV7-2	CASAGDRGRNIQYF
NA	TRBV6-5	CASRQGTDTQYF
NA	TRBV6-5	CASSYAESNTQYF
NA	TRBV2	CASSFDRKAFF
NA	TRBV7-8	CASSYQRATKETQYF
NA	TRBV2	CASQEGTGNQPQHF
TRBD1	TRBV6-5	CASRLGQGSLLGQFF
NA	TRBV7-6	CASSLNPGLNTEAFF
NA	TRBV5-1	CASSLAEEAEAFF
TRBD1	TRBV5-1	CASSFRDRVGTQYF
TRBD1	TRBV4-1	CASSQEGTAYTEAFF